These T cell receptor beta chains were read from a single sample in a study of T-cell reconstitution after alpha-beta-depleted transplantation in children. TCRdb used MiXCR to reprocess the PCR reads, holding one entry per CDR3 protein. The repertoire holds a few hundred thousand distinct CDR3 sequences, with 5.5% to 7% as singletons. The sequenced sample was PBMCs, obtained before TCRalphabeta/CD19-depleted stem cell transplant. The receptor set was obtained from a boy aged 2 to 9 with acute lymphoblastic leukemia, due to receive a stem cell transplant. CDR3s include the opening cysteine and the closing phenylalanine or tryptophan. The D gene is left open where the match is weak. Some rows have no size entry. The others give once, few or many, or a class for an expanded clone.

clone_size j_call d_call v_call cdr3_aa cdr3_nt
few TRBJ1-1 NA TRBV6-2/TRBV6-3 CASSLVLMNTEAFF TGTGCCAGCAGTTTAGTCCTGATGAACACTGAAGCTTTCTTT
few TRBJ2-7 NA TRBV5-1 CASSPAGKDEQYF TGCGCCAGCAGCCCGGCAGGGAAGGACGAGCAGTACTTC
many TRBJ2-2 NA TRBV12-3/TRBV12-4 CASTLGDEPGELFF TGTGCCAGCACCCTGGGGGATGAGCCCGGGGAGCTGTTTTTT
many TRBJ1-2 NA TRBV10-2 CASSESLASGYTF TGCGCCAGCAGTGAGAGCTTAGCTTCTGGCTACACCTTC
few TRBJ2-7 NA TRBV7-2 CASGPGLRLYEQYF TGTGCCAGCGGACCCGGCCTCCGGCTGTACGAGCAGTACTTC
NA TRBJ2-2 TRBD1 TRBV7-2 CASSLGQGMVGELFF TGTGCCAGCAGCCTGGGACAGGGGATGGTCGGGGAGCTGTTTTTT
few TRBJ1-6 TRBD1 TRBV7-2 CASSTGGQRNSPLHF TGTGCCAGCAGCACAGGGGGACAGCGTAATTCACCCCTCCACTTT
NA TRBJ2-5 NA TRBV5-1 CASSLRQETQYF TGCGCCAGCAGCTTGAGGCAAGAGACCCAGTACTTC
few TRBJ2-7 NA TRBV4-3 CASSQDHLSYEQYF TGCGCCAGCAGCCAAGATCATCTCAGCTACGAGCAGTACTTC
few TRBJ2-7 NA TRBV7-2 CASGTSYEQYF TGTGCCAGCGGCACTTCATACGAGCAGTACTTC
few TRBJ1-1 NA TRBV7-9 CASSLAPGVGSEAFF TGTGCCAGCAGCTTAGCCCCAGGGGTGGGCTCTGAAGCTTTCTTT
many TRBJ1-1 NA TRBV12-3/TRBV12-4 CASTTPSRAGTEAFF TGTGCCAGCACCACACCGTCGAGGGCTGGGACTGAAGCTTTCTTT
NA TRBJ1-5 TRBD1 TRBV7-8 CASSLLGTGYSNQPQHF TGTGCCAGCAGCTTATTGGGGACAGGGTATAGCAATCAGCCCCAGCATTTT
many TRBJ2-4 NA TRBV28 CASSLGPAAKNIQYF TGTGCCAGCAGCCTCGGACCGGCAGCCAAAAACATTCAGTACTTC
NA TRBJ2-1 TRBD2 TRBV7-9 CASSPPGGGRNEQFF TGTGCCAGCAGCCCCCCGGGGGGGGGACGCAATGAGCAGTTCTTC
many TRBJ1-2 TRBD1 TRBV6-5 CASSYIRDRGFYGYTF TGTGCCAGCAGTTACATCCGGGACAGGGGATTCTATGGCTACACCTTC
many TRBJ2-7 TRBD1 TRBV7-9 CASSLATGGSYEQYF TGTGCCAGCAGCTTGGCGACAGGGGGCTCCTACGAGCAGTACTTC
many TRBJ2-4 NA TRBV10-3 CAISDGRENIQYF TGTGCCATCAGTGATGGCAGAGAAAACATTCAGTACTTC
NA TRBJ2-3 NA TRBV12-5 CASGTFTDTQYF TGTGCTAGTGGTACCTTCACAGATACGCAGTATTTT
many TRBJ2-5 NA TRBV25-1 CASTSFGDETQYF TGTGCCAGCACTTCGTTCGGGGATGAGACCCAGTACTTC
many TRBJ2-7 NA TRBV12-3/TRBV12-4 CASSLETGGSEQYF TGTGCCAGCAGTTTAGAGACAGGAGGGAGCGAGCAGTACTTC
many TRBJ2-5 TRBD2 TRBV27 CASRLAGTSEWETQYF TGTGCCAGCAGATTGGCCGGGACTAGCGAGTGGGAGACCCAGTACTTC
NA TRBJ1-1 NA TRBV4-1 CASSPPLGGSTGAFF TGCGCCAGCAGCCCCCCATTAGGGGGATCAACGGGAGCTTTCTTT
many TRBJ2-1 TRBD2 TRBV29-1 CSVVAGGPHNEQFF TGCAGCGTCGTAGCGGGAGGGCCCCACAATGAGCAGTTCTTC
many TRBJ2-1 NA TRBV20-1 CSGTGGGEQFF TGCAGTGGAACAGGGGGAGGGGAGCAGTTCTTC
many TRBJ2-3 NA TRBV18 CASSPPSGNGDTQYF TGTGCCAGCTCACCACCTTCCGGGAATGGCGATACGCAGTATTTT
many TRBJ2-7 NA TRBV27 CASRVRYEQYF TGTGCCAGCAGAGTACGCTACGAGCAGTACTTC
few TRBJ2-2 TRBD2 TRBV29-1 CSARNRAGVGTGELFF TGCAGCGCGCGTAATCGGGCGGGAGTGGGGACCGGGGAGCTGTTTTTT
few TRBJ1-1 NA TRBV2 CASSLQGPNTEAFF TGTGCCAGCAGCCTGCAGGGACCGAACACTGAAGCTTTCTTT
NA TRBJ2-4 NA TRBV28 CASSPYHRTAKNIQYF TGTGCCAGCAGTCCGTACCACCGTACCGCCAAAAACATTCAGTACTTC
NA TRBJ1-1 TRBD1 TRBV4-3 CASSLHRGVIDANTEAFF TGCGCCAGCAGCCTCCACAGGGGGGTAATAGACGCGAACACTGAAGCTTTCTTT
few TRBJ1-5 NA TRBV19 CASSMPTVNQPQHF TGTGCCAGTAGTATGCCGACGGTCAATCAGCCCCAGCATTTT
NA TRBJ2-1 TRBD2 TRBV27 CASSKWGLAGEGTYNEQFF TGTGCCAGCAGTAAATGGGGACTAGCGGGAGAGGGGACCTACAATGAGCAGTTCTTC
few TRBJ2-3 TRBD1 TRBV6-5 CASSYPQGVPTDTQYF TGTGCCAGCAGTTACCCCCAGGGGGTACCCACAGATACGCAGTATTTT
few TRBJ1-6 NA TRBV7-8 CASSPQQGSSYNSPLHF TGTGCCAGCAGCCCCCAGCAGGGGAGCTCCTATAATTCACCCCTCCACTTT
many TRBJ1-6 NA TRBV7-9 CASSQAGSSYNSPLHF TGTGCCAGCAGTCAAGCCGGGAGCTCCTATAATTCACCCCTCCACTTT
few TRBJ1-2 TRBD1 TRBV12-3/TRBV12-4 CASTAGGSNYGYTF TGTGCCAGCACCGCAGGGGGATCTAACTATGGCTACACCTTC
many TRBJ1-3 NA TRBV7-9 CASQTSGNTIYF TGTGCCAGCCAGACTTCTGGAAACACCATATATTTT